These 21 T cell receptor beta chains share one sample of origin, sequenced in a study of shared clonotypes between healthy human individuals. Profiling relied on immunoSEQ multiplex PCR, and the TCRdb table lists in-frame clones only, not all of them. This table has 2.5 million or so clones, 90% to 95% appearing once. Sequencing was done on a sample of naive CD4+ T cells sorted from blood. Indicated subset: CD45RA+ positively selected. Receptor source: a man between 18 and 29 years old in good health.

V gene TRBV29-1 combines with J gene TRBJ2-6; unclear D gene. The V gene lost 3 bases and the J gene lost 1 base, with 7 bases spanning the gap. The V gene's germline CDR1 is SQVTM and CDR2 ANQGSEA. This CDR3 contains 14 residues. CDR3 loop: CSVDCLSGANVLTF. For the CDR3, the DNA is TGCAGCGTTGATTGTTTGTCTGGGGCCAACGTCCTGACTTTC.

The chain recombines TRBV5-4 with TRBJ2-7; the D gene could be TRBD1 or TRBD2 (6 bases each). The CDR3 consists of 16 residues. V was cut by 4 bases and J by 0 bases, with 17 bases left in between. Germline V gives CDR1 SGHNT, CDR2 YYREEE (reference sequence). As DNA, the CDR3 is TGTGCCAGCAGCCAGGGAGGAGACAGGAGCTCCTACGAGCAGTACTTC. This gives the protein CASSQGGDRSSYEQYF.

This clone was recorded only once. The V and J genes are TRBV5-1 and TRBJ2-5; possibly TRBD2 for D (5 bases). The germline V gene has CDR1 SGHRS and CDR2 YFSETQ. V was shortened by 2 bases and J by 5 bases, with 13 bases between the two germline ends. The CDR3 totals 14 residues. In DNA form, the CDR3 reads TGCGCCAGCAGCTTCTCAGGACTCAGCGAGACCCAGTACTTC. Translation gives CASSFSGLSETQYF.

V usage is TRBV5-6 and J usage is TRBJ2-1; TRBD2 matches at 9 bases. V was clipped by 3 bases and J by 2 bases; unmatched bases: 6. From germline, CDR1 is SGHDT and CDR2 YYEEEE. The CDR3 covers 16 residues. CDR3 residues: CASSSPGGGAYNEQFF. In nucleotides, the CDR3 is TGTGCCAGCAGCTCCCCCGGCGGGGGGGCCTACAATGAGCAGTTCTTC. Looking up the rest from reference TRBV5-6 and TRBJ2-1 gives the full variable domain: DAGVTQSPTHLIKTRGQQVTLRCSPKSGHDTVSWYQQALGQGPQFIFQYYEEEERQRGNFPDRFSGHQFPNYSSELNVNALLLGDSALYLCASSSPGGGAYNEQFFGPGTRLTVL.

The V and J genes are TRBV5-1 and TRBJ1-1, with D possibly being TRBD1 (5 bases). Trimming took 4 bases from V and 1 from J, leaving 17 bases between them. The CDR3 is 16 residues long. Germline CDR1 reads SGHRS; CDR2 reads YFSETQ. The CDR3 DNA reads TGCGCCAGCAGCCCCCGAACGGCAGGGAGGAACACTGAAGCTTTCTTT. This sequence encodes CASSPRTAGRNTEAFF.

This chain connects TRBV6-1 to TRBJ1-5; no reliable D call. Trimming left V 1 base short and J 6 bases short, with 10 bases between. CDR3 length: 14 residues. CDR1 MNHNS and CDR2 SASEGT come from the germline V gene. CDR3 residues: CASSEEGGFQPQHF. In nucleotides, the CDR3 is TGTGCCAGCAGTGAAGAAGGAGGTTTTCAGCCCCAGCATTTT.

The J gene is TRBJ2-3, the V gene TRBV5-4; TRBD2 aligns across 8 bases. After removal of 4 bases from V and 2 bases from J, the junction contained 6 bases not matched to a gene. Germline CDR1 is SGHNT and CDR2 is YYREEE (reference sequence). CDR3 size: 15 residues. CDR3 nucleotide sequence: TGTGCCAGCAGCGCGGGACTAGACAACACAGATACGCAGTATTTT. Encoded protein: CASSAGLDNTDTQYF.

The rearrangement uses TRBV7-2 and TRBJ1-2, with D perhaps matching TRBD1 (6 bases). The germline V gene has CDR1 SGHTA and CDR2 FQGNSA. The CDR3 is 18 residues long. Trimming pared 3 bases from V and 0 bases from J, leaving 20 bases between. The CDR3, as DNA: TGTGCCAGCAGCTTGGTCCCGGGACACCAGGGTTCTAACTATGGCTACACCTTC. Its translation is CASSLVPGHQGSNYGYTF.

This chain connects TRBV7-2 to TRBJ2-7; D is perhaps TRBD1 (6 bases). The CDR3 has 15 residues. V was shortened by 0 bases and J by 4 bases, with 13 bases between the two germline ends. Germline V gene data show CDR1 as SGHTA and CDR2 as FQGNSA. CDR3 amino acids: CASSLAVTGNYEQYF. CDR3 nucleotides: TGTGCCAGCAGCTTAGCGGTGACAGGAAATTACGAGCAGTACTTC.

The V call is TRBV7-3, the J call TRBJ2-1; 9 bases agree with TRBD2. Looked up from germline, CDR1 is SGHTA and CDR2 is FQGTGA. This CDR3 has 16 residues. J was trimmed by 6 bases and V by 4 bases; bases with no gene match: 10. CDR3 protein: CASSWMGAGGSNEQFF. The CDR3 DNA follows: TGTGCCAGCAGCTGGATGGGAGCGGGGGGTTCCAATGAGCAGTTCTTC. The entire variable domain, with the rest obtained from reference TRBV7-3 and TRBJ2-1, is as follows: GAGVSQTPSNKVTEKGKYVELRCDPISGHTALYWYRQSLGQGPEFLIYFQGTGAADDSGLPNDRFFAVRPEGSVSTLKIQRTERGDSAVYLCASSWMGAGGSNEQFFGPGTRLTVL.

V is TRBV25-1 and J is TRBJ2-1; D uncertain. The V end was cut by 6 bases, the J end by 7 bases, with 19 bases between. CDR1 is MGHDK and CDR2 is SYGVNS in the germline V gene. The CDR3 consists of 15 residues. The CDR3 spells CASSPPGPPINEQFF. CDR3 in DNA: TGTGCCAGCAGCCCCCCGGGCCCGCCAATAAATGAGCAGTTCTTC.

For the CDR3, the DNA is TGCGCCAGCAGCTTGGCCCCCGACTATGGCTACACCTTC. Translation gives CASSLAPDYGYTF. V usage is TRBV5-1 and J usage is TRBJ1-2; D gene uncertain. This CDR3 has 13 residues. Per the germline V gene, CDR1 is SGHRS and CDR2 is YFSETQ. V lost 0 bases to trimming and J lost 3 bases, with 6 bases between them. Filled out from reference TRBV5-1 and TRBJ1-2, the complete variable domain reads KAGVTQTPRYLIKTRGQQVTLSCSPISGHRSVSWYQQTPGQGLQFLFEYFSETQRNKGNFPGRFSGRQFSNSRSEMNVSTLELGDSALYLCASSLAPDYGYTFGSGTRLTVV.

On this clone itself: Other DNA sequences from this sample encode an identical CDR3 as well. The chain links TRBV4-3 to TRBJ2-1, with 9 bases that match TRBD2. Germline CDR1 reads LGHNA; CDR2 reads YSLEER. The CDR3 spans 13 residues. Trimming at V came to 4 bases and at J to 7 bases, leaving 2 bases not matched to a gene. In nucleotides, the CDR3 is TGCGCCAGCAGCCGAGGACTAGCGAATGAGCAGTTCTTC. Translation: CASSRGLANEQFF.

The table lists this clone with a count of one. The V call is TRBV4-1, the J call TRBJ1-1; 8 bases align to TRBD1. V gave up 2 bases and J gave up 4 bases; unmatched junction bases: 0. This CDR3 has 13 amino acids. In germline, CDR1 is MGHRA, CDR2 YSYEKL. The CDR3 is CASSQQGATEAFF. CDR3 nucleotide sequence: TGCGCCAGCAGCCAACAGGGGGCCACTGAAGCTTTCTTT.

The chain recombines TRBV5-8 with TRBJ2-5; possible D gene TRBD1, 5 bases. Germline CDR1 reads SGHTS; CDR2 reads YDEGEE. The CDR3 covers 14 residues. Trimming removed 0 bases from V and 1 base from J, with 7 bases in between. CDR3 sequence reads: CASSLGQIQETQYF. The CDR3 nucleotides read TGTGCCAGCAGCTTGGGACAGATCCAAGAGACCCAGTACTTC.

The chain recombines TRBV28 with TRBJ2-1; D remains unclear. CDR1 and CDR2 from the germline V gene are MDHEN and SYDVKM. The CDR3 runs to 17 residues. The V and J ends lost 2 bases and 1 base respectively, with 15 bases between them. The CDR3 bases are TGTGCCAGCAGTTTAAACCGCTGGGATAATTCCTACAATGAGCAGTTCTTC. It encodes CASSLNRWDNSYNEQFF.

For this clone: Other DNA sequences within the sample encode an identical CDR3. The V call is TRBV5-1, the J call TRBJ2-3; D possibly matches TRBD1 or TRBD2 (5 bases each). Trimming stripped 5 bases from V and 2 bases from J, with 9 bases between. The length of the CDR3 is 13 residues. Per the germline V gene, CDR1 is SGHRS and CDR2 is YFSETQ. The CDR3 DNA is TGCGCCAGCAGTTGGGGGACCACAGATACGCAGTATTTT. The encoded protein is CASSWGTTDTQYF.

V usage is TRBV7-9 and J usage is TRBJ2-4; TRBD1 aligns across 7 bases. Germline CDR1 SEHNR, CDR2 FQNEAQ (reference sequence). With 5 bases clipped from V and 5 bases from J, the junction kept 6 bases outside the gene matches. This CDR3 has 14 amino acids. The CDR3 loop reads CASSLAGTENIQYF. The CDR3 DNA sequence: TGTGCCAGCAGCCTCGCCGGGACAGAAAACATTCAGTACTTC. Combining the CDR3 with reference TRBV7-9 and TRBJ2-4 gives the whole variable domain DTGVSQNPRHKITKRGQNVTFRCDPISEHNRLYWYRQTLGQGPEFLTYFQNEAQLEKSRLLSDRFSAERPKGSFSTLEIQRTEQGDSAMYLCASSLAGTENIQYFGAGTRLSVL.

The chain has TRBV28 and TRBJ1-6; 7 nucleotides align to TRBD1. V shed 6 bases and J 5 bases; nucleotides not matched to a gene: 4. In germline, CDR1 is MDHEN, CDR2 SYDVKM. CDR3 length: 14 residues. This chain's CDR3 is CASREDRNNSPLHF. In DNA form, the CDR3 reads TGTGCCAGCAGGGAGGACAGGAATAATTCACCCCTCCACTTT.

This chain uses TRBV30 with TRBJ1-2; 10 nucleotides line up with TRBD1. The germline V gene encodes CDR1 GTSNPN and CDR2 SVGIG (reference sequence). The CDR3 is made up of 12 amino acids. V trimming: 5 bases; J trimming: 8 bases; junction bases outside the gene matches: 5. The CDR3 bases are TGTGCCTGGGACAGGGGGCGCGGGGGCTACACCTTC. Protein: CAWDRGRGGYTF.

The CDR3 DNA reads TGCGCCAGCAGCCAAGATGGAGGTACCACCGGGGAGCTGTTTTTT. This translates into CASSQDGGTTGELFF. The chain recombines TRBV4-3 with TRBJ2-2; D perhaps matches TRBD2 (5 bases). CDR3 length: 15 amino acids. The ends were cut back, 0 bases at V and 4 bases at J, with 9 bases in the middle. CDR1 is LGHNA and CDR2 is YSLEER in the germline V gene.